This T cell receptor beta chain was profiled in a study of shared clonotypes between healthy human individuals. The overall study: CD4 naive and CD4 memory each took three plates per donor, while CD8 naive took two and CD8 memory one.

Findings of the study overall: Naive CD4 clonotypes overlapped across a handful of donors at about 5%.

Comment on this clone: The antigen is undetermined.

Selected positively for CCR7 and CD45RO-negative, naive CD8 cells excluded terminally differentiated effector memory CD45RA+ cells. Germline trimming cut 0 bases from V and 5 bases from J; bases unmatched to any gene: 12. Looked up from germline, CDR1 is SGDLS and CDR2 is YYNGEE. The CDR3 has 17 amino acids. The assay was run at deep level. The DNA input per sorted-subset replicate PCR was about 0.2 ug, corresponding to roughly 30,000 T cell genomes. Clones were read by immunoSEQ multiplex PCR, and TCRdb kept only the in-frame ones, dropping some. Seen here are millions of clones, about 95% observed once, and the top ten hold 0.9% to 1.4%.

The clonotype was recovered from a man aged 18 to 30 in good health. Input material: naive CD8+ T cells sorted from blood. The J gene is TRBJ2-5, the V gene TRBV9, with 8 bases identical to TRBD2. The CDR3 DNA is TGTGCCAGCAGCGTAGTCGACGGGGGGGCGCTAAGTGAGACCCAGTACTTC. Translating it yields CASSVVDGGALSETQYF.